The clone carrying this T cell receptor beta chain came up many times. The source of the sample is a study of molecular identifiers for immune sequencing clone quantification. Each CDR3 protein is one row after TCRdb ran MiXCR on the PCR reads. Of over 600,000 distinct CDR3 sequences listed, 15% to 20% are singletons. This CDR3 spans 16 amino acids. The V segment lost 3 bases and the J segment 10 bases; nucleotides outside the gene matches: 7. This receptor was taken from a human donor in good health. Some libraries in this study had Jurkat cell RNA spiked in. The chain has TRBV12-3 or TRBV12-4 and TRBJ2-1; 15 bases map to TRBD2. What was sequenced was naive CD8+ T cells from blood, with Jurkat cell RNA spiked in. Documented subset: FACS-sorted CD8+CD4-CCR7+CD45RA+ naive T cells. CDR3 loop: CASSLFGTSGGKEQFF. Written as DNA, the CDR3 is TGTGCCAGCAGTTTGTTTGGGACTAGCGGGGGGAAGGAGCAGTTCTTC.